This is a list of T cell receptor beta chains from one sample in a study of cytomegalovirus exposure and HLA in healthy donors. The method was immunoSEQ multiplex PCR; TCRdb's version includes in-frame clones alone and lacks a portion of them. The table records 110,000 to 150,000 clones, roughly 9.8% of them present only once. Sequenced material: PBMCs. These receptors came from a man aged 50 to 59 in good health and CMV-seronegative. Both conserved end residues are part of each CDR3. D genes are given only for firm matches. Clone size is shown for a subset of rows, as once, few, many or a class of expanded clone.

j_call | clone_size | v_call | d_call | cdr3_aa | cdr3_nt
TRBJ2-1 | NA | TRBV4-1 | TRBD2 | CASSPAGRTNEQFF | TGCGCCAGCAGCCCAGCGGGGCGCACCAATGAGCAGTTCTTC
TRBJ2-1 | few | TRBV4-1 | NA | CASSQGGARRSYNEQFF | TGCGCCAGCAGCCAAGGGGGAGCACGAAGATCCTACAATGAGCAGTTCTTC
TRBJ2-7 | once | TRBV2 | NA | CASNGLQVNEQYF | TGTGCCAGCAACGGACTCCAAGTTAACGAGCAGTACTTC
TRBJ2-7 | NA | TRBV5-8 | NA | CASSTGQPAYEQYF | TGTGCCAGCAGCACCGGACAGCCAGCTTACGAGCAGTACTTC
TRBJ1-2 | few | TRBV5-1 | TRBD1 | CASSLGQPNYGYTF | TGCGCCAGCAGCCTGGGACAGCCGAACTATGGCTACACCTTC
TRBJ2-2 | few | TRBV5-6 | TRBD2 | CASSFGLTSPNTGELFF | TGTGCCAGCAGCTTTGGGCTGACTAGCCCTAACACCGGGGAGCTGTTTTTT
TRBJ2-7 | NA | TRBV6-1 | TRBD1 | CASREQGRTYEQYF | TGTGCCAGCAGAGAACAGGGGCGGACCTACGAGCAGTACTTC
TRBJ2-1 | few | TRBV7-6 | NA | CASSLEGGRVPFF | TGTGCCAGCAGCTTAGAAGGCGGGCGGGTTCCCTTCTTC
TRBJ2-6 | few | TRBV4-1 | NA | CASSQDPGASGANVLTF | TGCGCCAGCAGCCAAGATCCGGGAGCCTCTGGGGCCAACGTCCTGACTTTC
TRBJ1-2 | NA | TRBV30 | NA | CAWSVNPLYGYTF | TGTGCCTGGAGTGTAAATCCCCTCTATGGCTACACCTTC
TRBJ2-7 | few | TRBV5-1 | NA | CASSKTEISYEQYF | TGCGCCAGCAGCAAAACAGAGATTAGCTACGAGCAGTACTTC
TRBJ2-6 | few | TRBV30 | TRBD2 | CATGGDLSGANVLTF | TGTGCGACGGGGGGTGACCTATCTGGGGCCAACGTCCTGACTTTC
TRBJ2-5 | few | TRBV5-1 | NA | CASSLLSSREETQYF | TGCGCCAGCAGCTTGCTCTCATCTCGGGAAGAGACCCAGTACTTC
TRBJ1-4 | NA | TRBV30 | NA | CAWREEEKLFF | TGTGCCTGGAGGGAGGAGGAAAAACTGTTTTTT
TRBJ2-7 | NA | TRBV5-1 | TRBD1 | CASSPPVGQGAPREQYF | TGCGCCAGCAGCCCCCCCGTGGGGCAGGGGGCGCCCCGCGAGCAGTACTTC
TRBJ1-4 | few | TRBV30 | TRBD1 | CAWTLADRGSVPNEKLFF | TGTGCCTGGACCTTAGCGGACAGGGGTTCGGTCCCTAATGAAAAACTGTTTTTT
TRBJ2-2 | NA | TRBV9 | NA | CASSTVQSPNTGELFF | TGTGCCAGCAGCACCGTACAGAGCCCGAACACCGGGGAGCTGTTTTTT
TRBJ2-7 | few | TRBV5-4 | TRBD1 | CASSWGTGTYEQYF | TGTGCCAGCAGCTGGGGGACAGGGACCTACGAGCAGTACTTC